Listed below are T cell receptor beta chains from one sample, sequenced in a study of cytomegalovirus exposure and HLA in healthy donors. Using immunoSEQ multiplex PCR, the repertoire was profiled, and TCRdb retains in-frame clones only, with some absent. The sample lists roughly 100,000 clones; 60% to 85% were seen once. The sequenced material came from PBMCs. The receptors here all came from a female donor in good health and CMV-seropositive. Each CDR3 is given with its conserved first and last residue. The D gene is left open where the match is weak. Clone size is not always given. Where it is, it says once, few, many or a class for expanded clones.

j_call clone_size d_call v_call cdr3_aa cdr3_nt
TRBJ1-1 - - TRBV28 CASSLAAGNTEAFF TGTGCCAGCAGTTTGGCGGCGGGGAACACTGAAGCTTTCTTT
TRBJ2-2 - - TRBV4-2 CASSQEAGDVGELFF TGTGCCAGCAGCCAAGAGGCAGGGGATGTCGGGGAGCTGTTTTTT
TRBJ1-2 - TRBD1 TRBV27 CASSLEGGGGLNYGYTF TGTGCCAGCAGTTTAGAAGGCGGAGGGGGCCTTAACTATGGCTACACCTTC
TRBJ1-2 once - TRBV28 CASTPRDRPNYGYTF TGTGCCAGCACCCCGAGGGATCGACCTAACTATGGCTACACCTTC
TRBJ1-3 - - TRBV7-9 CASSLSLASSGNTIYF TGTGCCAGCAGCTTATCCCTGGCCAGCTCTGGAAACACCATATATTTT
TRBJ2-3 - - TRBV9 CASTNVATIDTQYF TGTGCCAGCACCAACGTAGCAACGATAGATACGCAGTATTTT
TRBJ1-4 once - TRBV28 CASSLFRATNEKLFF TGTGCCAGCAGCCTTTTTAGAGCAACTAATGAAAAACTGTTTTTT
TRBJ1-1 few - TRBV5-6 CASSRTGLNTEAFF TGTGCCAGCAGCCGGACGGGGTTGAACACTGAAGCTTTCTTT
TRBJ1-2 - - TRBV28 CASSYPGAPYGYTF TGTGCCAGCAGTTATCCAGGCGCACCGTATGGCTACACCTTC
TRBJ1-2 - - TRBV5-1 CASSFDSNYGYTF TGCGCCAGCAGCTTCGACAGTAACTATGGCTACACCTTC
TRBJ2-3 - TRBD2 TRBV5-1 CASSSNPPRGGGADTQYF TGCGCCAGCAGCTCTAACCCCCCACGCGGGGGGGGAGCAGATACGCAGTATTTT
TRBJ2-7 once TRBD2 TRBV7-2 CASRASGGYEQYF TGTGCCAGCAGGGCTAGCGGGGGCTACGAGCAGTACTTC
TRBJ2-3 - - TRBV7-2 CASSLVMAGAGTDTQYF TGTGCCAGCAGCTTAGTCATGGCGGGGGCCGGCACAGATACGCAGTATTTT
TRBJ2-1 - TRBD1 TRBV6-1 CASRTGSKYNEQFF TGTGCCAGCAGGACAGGGTCTAAATACAATGAGCAGTTCTTC
TRBJ2-1 - TRBD2 TRBV5-4 CASRSSGGFSYNEQFF TGTGCCAGCAGGTCTAGCGGGGGGTTCTCCTACAATGAGCAGTTCTTC
TRBJ1-1 - - TRBV28 CASSPQGGMNTEAFF TGTGCCAGCAGTCCGCAGGGAGGAATGAACACTGAAGCTTTCTTT
TRBJ2-1 - TRBD2 TRBV7-8 CASSAFTSGHYNEQFF TGTGCCAGCAGCGCTTTCACTAGCGGGCATTACAATGAGCAGTTCTTC
TRBJ1-4 - - TRBV7-6 CASSPSTLYGEKLFF TGTGCCAGCAGCCCCTCAACCCTATACGGTGAAAAACTGTTTTTT
TRBJ2-5 - - TRBV9 CASSVAQGRNQETQYF TGTGCCAGCAGCGTAGCTCAGGGGAGAAATCAAGAGACCCAGTACTTC